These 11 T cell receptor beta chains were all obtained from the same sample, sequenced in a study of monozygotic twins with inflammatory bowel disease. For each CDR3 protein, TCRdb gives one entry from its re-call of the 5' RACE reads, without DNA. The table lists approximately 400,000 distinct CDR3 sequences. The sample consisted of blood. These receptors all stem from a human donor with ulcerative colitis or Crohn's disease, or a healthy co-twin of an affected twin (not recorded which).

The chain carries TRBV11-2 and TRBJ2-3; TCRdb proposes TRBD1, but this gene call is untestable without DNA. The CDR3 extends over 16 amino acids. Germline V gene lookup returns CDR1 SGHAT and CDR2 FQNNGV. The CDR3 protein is CASSFLTGGDTDTQYF.

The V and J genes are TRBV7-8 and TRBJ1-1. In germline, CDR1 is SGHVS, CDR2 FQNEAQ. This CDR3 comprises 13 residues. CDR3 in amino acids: CASSLEVGIFAFF.

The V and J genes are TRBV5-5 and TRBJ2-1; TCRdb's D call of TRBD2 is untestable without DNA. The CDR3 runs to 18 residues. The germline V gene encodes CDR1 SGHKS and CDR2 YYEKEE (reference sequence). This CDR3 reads CASSLFGGPNIYYNEQFF. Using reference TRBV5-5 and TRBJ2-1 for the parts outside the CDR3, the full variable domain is DAGVTQSPTHLIKTRGQQVTLRCSPISGHKSVSWYQQVLGQGPQFIFQYYEKEERGRGNFPDRFSARQFPNYSSELNVNALLLGDSALYLCASSLFGGPNIYYNEQFFGPGTRLTVL.

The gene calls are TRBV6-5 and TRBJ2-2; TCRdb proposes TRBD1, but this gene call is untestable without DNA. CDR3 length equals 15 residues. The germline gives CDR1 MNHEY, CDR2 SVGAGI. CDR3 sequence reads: CASSFRQGRAGELFF.

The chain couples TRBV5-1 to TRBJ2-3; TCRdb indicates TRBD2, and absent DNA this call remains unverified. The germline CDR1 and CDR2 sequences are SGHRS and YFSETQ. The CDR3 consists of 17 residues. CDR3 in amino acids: CASSLDRTSGSEITQYF.

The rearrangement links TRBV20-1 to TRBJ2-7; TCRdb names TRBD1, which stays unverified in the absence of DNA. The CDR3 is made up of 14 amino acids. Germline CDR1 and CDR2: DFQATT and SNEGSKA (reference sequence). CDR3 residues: CSAQGREGTYEQYF.

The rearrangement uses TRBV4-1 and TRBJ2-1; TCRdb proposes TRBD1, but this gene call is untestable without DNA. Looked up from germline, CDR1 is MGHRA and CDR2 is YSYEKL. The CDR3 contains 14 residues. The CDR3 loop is CASSRGGNLNEQFF.

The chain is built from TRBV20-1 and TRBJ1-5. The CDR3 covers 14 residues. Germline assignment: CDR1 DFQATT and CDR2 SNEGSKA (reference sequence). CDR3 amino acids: CSARSGSPNQPQHF.

The CDR3 here is CASSPGERERYF. The chain links TRBV18 to TRBJ2-7; TCRdb's D call, TRBD2, is unchecked because there is no DNA. This CDR3 contains 12 residues. Germline CDR1 is KGHSH and CDR2 is LQKENI.

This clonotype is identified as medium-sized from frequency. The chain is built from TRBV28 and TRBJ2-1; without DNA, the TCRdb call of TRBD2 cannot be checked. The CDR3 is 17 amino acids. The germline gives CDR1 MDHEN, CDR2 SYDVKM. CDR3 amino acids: CASSLTTSGSSYNEQFF.

CDR3 sequence: CASSHSTGELFF. The chain combines TRBV3-1 with TRBJ2-2. Germline-derived CDR1 and CDR2 are LGHDT and YNNKEL (reference sequence). This CDR3 is built from 12 residues. Complete variable domain (other parts from reference TRBV3-1 and TRBJ2-2): DTAVSQTPKYLVTQMGNDKSIKCEQNLGHDTMYWYKQDSKKFLKIMFSYNNKELIINETVPNRFSPKSPDKAHLNLHINSLELGDSAVYFCASSHSTGELFFGEGSRLTVL.